A single sample gave rise to the 31 T cell receptor beta chains below, sequenced in a study of cytomegalovirus exposure and HLA in healthy donors. The PCR made use of 60 Vbeta and 13 Jbeta primers. The table came from immunoSEQ multiplex PCR; TCRdb's copy has only in-frame clones and leaves some out. The table records fewer than 200,000 clones, about 72% of them present only once. Sequencing used PBMCs. The receptors shown here come from a human donor in good health.

The rearrangement joins TRBV28 to TRBJ1-5; D is perhaps TRBD1 (5 bases). The CDR3 is 18 residues long. V lost 7 bases, J lost 2 bases, and 24 bases lay in between. The germline gives CDR1 MDHEN, CDR2 SYDVKM. CDR3 protein: CASTPSNSGQGGNQPQHF. The CDR3 bases are TGTGCCAGCACCCCGAGCAATTCCGGGCAGGGTGGCAATCAGCCCCAGCATTTT.

The gene calls are TRBV19 and TRBJ1-1; D remains unclear. The ends were cut back, 1 base at V and 3 bases at J, with 9 bases in the middle. CDR1 LNHDA and CDR2 SQIVND come from the germline V gene (reference sequence). The CDR3 loop spans 14 amino acids. CDR3 sequence reads: CASSIGALDTEAFF. The CDR3 bases are TGTGCCAGTAGTATAGGGGCATTAGACACTGAAGCTTTCTTT. The full variable domain, rest sourced from reference TRBV19 and TRBJ1-1, is DGGITQSPKYLFRKEGQNVTLSCEQNLNHDAMYWYRQDPGQGLRLIYYSQIVNDFQKGDIAEGYSVSREKKESFPLTVTSAQKNPTAFYLCASSIGALDTEAFFGQGTRLTVV.

In nucleotides, the CDR3 is TGTGCCAGCAGCTTAGGGACTAGCGGGGGGATCGAGGAGACCCAGTACTTC. It specifies CASSLGTSGGIEETQYF. This chain links TRBV7-8 with TRBJ2-5; 14 bases line up with TRBD2. Germline V gives CDR1 SGHVS, CDR2 FQNEAQ. The CDR3 length is 17 residues. Germline trimming cut 1 base from V and 5 bases from J; bases unmatched to any gene: 6. Full variable domain (rest looked up from reference TRBV7-8 and TRBJ2-5): GAGVSQSPRYKVAKRGQDVALRCDPISGHVSLFWYQQALGQGPEFLTYFQNEAQLDKSGLPSDRFFAERPEGSVSTLKIQRTQQEDSAVYLCASSLGTSGGIEETQYFGPGTRLLVL.

The table lists this clone with a few counts. This rearrangement joins TRBV7-3 to TRBJ2-1; 8 bases line up with TRBD2. The CDR3 loop spans 16 amino acids. V trimming: 3 bases; J trimming: 5 bases; junction bases outside the gene matches: 9. CDR1 is SGHTA, CDR2 FQGTGA, per germline. In nucleotides, the CDR3 is TGTGCCAGCAGCTTGCCCCAGCGGGGGTCGGACAATGAGCAGTTCTTC. Translated, it gives CASSLPQRGSDNEQFF.

The chain is built from TRBV5-1 and TRBJ2-2, with D perhaps matching TRBD2 (6 bases). Trimming pared 0 bases from V and 2 bases from J, leaving 11 bases between. CDR1 and CDR2 from the germline V gene are SGHRS and YFSETQ. The CDR3 runs to 16 residues. The CDR3, as DNA: TGCGCCAGCAGCTTGGCCAGCGGGCTCAACACCGGGGAGCTGTTTTTT. Encoded protein: CASSLASGLNTGELFF.

The V and J genes are TRBV2 and TRBJ2-3; perhaps TRBD1 as D (6 bases). The length of the CDR3 is 12 residues. Germline-derived CDR1 and CDR2 are SNHLY and FYNNEI. V was trimmed by 4 bases and J by 4 bases, leaving 6 bases between them. CDR3 protein: CASSGQADTQYF. The CDR3 DNA is TGTGCCAGCAGTGGACAGGCAGATACGCAGTATTTT.

The genes are TRBV18 and TRBJ1-1, with TRBD1 matching 9 bases. The CDR3 covers 13 residues. With V trimmed by 2 bases and J by 5 bases, 0 bases remained unmatched. Germline V gene data show CDR1 as KGHSH and CDR2 as LQKENI. The CDR3 coding sequence is TGTGCCAGCTCACCAGGGACAGGGACTGAAGCTTTCTTT. This sequence encodes CASSPGTGTEAFF.

The chain uses TRBV19 and TRBJ2-3; D possibly corresponds to TRBD2 (6 bases). The CDR3 has 17 residues. V lost 3 bases, J lost 0 bases, and 16 bases lay in between. From germline, CDR1 is LNHDA and CDR2 SQIVND (reference sequence). CDR3 bases: TGTGCCAGTAGTATGGACCCCTGGCGGGGCAGCACAGATACGCAGTATTTT. Encoded protein: CASSMDPWRGSTDTQYF.

A few counts support this clone. The CDR3 spells CASSHKAGEETQYF. The CDR3 bases are TGTGCCAGTAGTCACAAGGCGGGAGAAGAGACCCAGTACTTC. The chain employs TRBV19 and TRBJ2-5, with TRBD2 matching 7 bases. CDR1 LNHDA and CDR2 SQIVND come from the germline V gene (reference sequence). This CDR3 has 14 amino acids. V shed 5 bases, J shed 3 bases, and the junction held 6 bases outside the gene matches.

This sequence joins TRBV18 and TRBJ1-2; 9 bases are shared with TRBD1. Trimming removed 0 bases from V and 7 bases from J; junction bases left unmatched: 6. Germline V gives CDR1 KGHSH, CDR2 LQKENI. This CDR3 has 15 amino acids. The CDR3: CASSPPGQGIGGYTF. CDR3 bases: TGTGCCAGCTCACCACCGGGACAGGGAATCGGTGGCTACACCTTC.

The V gene is TRBV4-1, the J gene TRBJ2-5; 11 bases agree with TRBD1. The J call is doubtful: the DNA matches TRBJ2-7 better. The CDR3 consists of 16 residues. CDR1 MGHRA and CDR2 YSYEKL come from the germline V gene. The CDR3 here is CASSRGQGATGNEQYF. CDR3 coding DNA: TGCGCCAGCAGCCGCGGACAGGGGGCGACGGGTAACGAGCAGTACTTC.

This chain connects TRBV6-1 to TRBJ1-3; D is ambiguous. Trimming left V 7 bases short and J 4 bases short, with 11 bases between. This CDR3 has 13 residues. Germline V gene sequence: CDR1 MNHNS, CDR2 SASEGT. The CDR3, as DNA: TGTGCCAGCATTTGGAACGGGGGAAACACCATATATTTT. Translated: CASIWNGGNTIYF.

V is TRBV4-1 and J is TRBJ1-2; 7 positions agree with TRBD1. Germline CDR1 and CDR2: MGHRA and YSYEKL. V gave up 0 bases and J gave up 3 bases; unmatched junction bases: 4. The CDR3 length is 15 residues. For the CDR3, the DNA is TGCGCCAGCAGCCAAGATCACACAGGGGACTATGGCTACACCTTC. Translation: CASSQDHTGDYGYTF.

The CDR3 is CASSLVREQFF. The CDR3 coding sequence is TGTGCCAGCAGCTTAGTTCGGGAGCAGTTCTTC. The V call is TRBV7-9, the J call TRBJ2-1; D remains ambiguous. The V end lost 1 base, the J end lost 10 bases, and 5 bases lay between the germline ends. This CDR3 has 11 amino acids. Germline loops: CDR1 SEHNR, CDR2 FQNEAQ (reference sequence).

The chain employs TRBV18 and TRBJ2-7, with TRBD2 matching over 9 bases. The V segment lost 2 bases and the J segment 2 bases; nucleotides outside the gene matches: 1. Germline-derived CDR1 and CDR2 are KGHSH and LQKENI. The CDR3 totals 14 residues. CDR3 nucleotides: TGTGCCAGCTCACCAGGCGGGGGGGCCTACGAGCAGTACTTC. Translated: CASSPGGGAYEQYF.

CDR3: CASSQDLTGRGADEAFF. The CDR3 DNA sequence: TGCGCCAGCAGCCAAGATTTGACAGGGCGGGGGGCTGATGAAGCTTTCTTT. The chain couples TRBV4-3 to TRBJ1-1; 7 bases map to TRBD1. The length of the CDR3 is 17 residues. Germline V gene sequence: CDR1 LGHNA, CDR2 YSLEER. The trim removed 0 bases at V and 7 bases at J, leaving 14 bases unmatched.

The rearrangement uses TRBV19 and TRBJ2-7; the D gene is possibly TRBD2 (6 bases). Trimming took off 7 bases at V and 2 bases at J, with 18 bases between the two ends. This CDR3 has 15 amino acids. Germline V gene data show CDR1 as LNHDA and CDR2 as SQIVND (reference sequence). CDR3 DNA sequence: TGTGCCAGTAAATTTTCTGGGCCGGGGGCCTACGAGCAGTACTTC. This codes for CASKFSGPGAYEQYF.

This clone was observed once. The J gene is TRBJ1-1, the V gene TRBV11-2; 8 bases align to TRBD1. The ends lost 1 base at V and 8 bases at J; junction bases unmatched: 3. The CDR3 consists of 13 residues. Germline V lookup: CDR1 SGHAT, CDR2 FQNNGV. CDR3 DNA: TGTGCCAGCAGCTTAGCCAACAGGGGGGAAGCTTTCTTT. Residues: CASSLANRGEAFF.

The rearrangement uses TRBV5-4 and TRBJ2-5, with 8 bases lining up with TRBD2. Germline V lookup: CDR1 SGHNT, CDR2 YYREEE (reference sequence). The V segment lost 5 bases and the J segment 0 bases; nucleotides outside the gene matches: 6. The CDR3 spans 15 residues. For the CDR3, the DNA is TGTGCCAGCAGACGGGGACTAGAGGACCAAGAGACCCAGTACTTC. Translation: CASRRGLEDQETQYF.

The gene calls are TRBV9 and TRBJ2-7, with D perhaps matching TRBD1 (5 bases). The germline V gene has CDR1 SGDLS and CDR2 YYNGEE. V was cut by 3 bases and J by 0 bases, with 10 bases left in between. This CDR3 has 14 amino acids. CDR3 amino acids: CASSEGFISYEQYF. CDR3 in DNA: TGTGCCAGCAGCGAGGGGTTCATCTCCTACGAGCAGTACTTC.

Comment on this clone: The CDR3 does not end in the conserved phenylalanine or tryptophan, so this is likely a read error. The chain couples TRBV4-1 to TRBJ1-1; tentatively, D is TRBD1 (5 bases). V was cut by 4 bases and J by 5 bases, with 17 bases left in between. CDR3 size: 15 residues. Germline loops: CDR1 MGHRA, CDR2 YSYEKL. The CDR3 DNA reads as TGCGCCAGCAGCCCCAAGTGGGGGGAAGGGACTGAAGCTTTCTCT. Residues: CASSPKWGEGTEAFS.

V is TRBV5-1 and J is TRBJ1-5; D gene uncertain. Trimming shortened V by 0 bases and J by 8 bases, and 12 bases separated the two germline ends. CDR1 and CDR2 from the germline V gene are SGHRS and YFSETQ. This CDR3 is built from 14 residues. The CDR3 here is CASSLGSAGEPQHF. The CDR3, as DNA: TGCGCCAGCAGCTTGGGTTCAGCCGGGGAGCCCCAGCATTTT. Full variable domain (outside the CDR3, taken from reference TRBV5-1 and TRBJ1-5): KAGVTQTPRYLIKTRGQQVTLSCSPISGHRSVSWYQQTPGQGLQFLFEYFSETQRNKGNFPGRFSGRQFSNSRSEMNVSTLELGDSALYLCASSLGSAGEPQHFGDGTRLSIL.

The chain recombines TRBV18 with TRBJ1-4; 8 positions agree with TRBD1. The germline gives CDR1 KGHSH, CDR2 LQKENI. V gave up 3 bases and J gave up 6 bases; unmatched junction bases: 6. This CDR3 is 15 amino acids long. The CDR3 loop is CASSPDREADEKLFF. CDR3 sequence (DNA): TGTGCCAGCTCACCGGACAGGGAGGCGGATGAAAAACTGTTTTTT.

V and J are TRBV21-1 and TRBJ2-1; TRBD2, the D gene given by the table, was not confirmed from the DNA. TRBV21-1 is given as a pseudogene. This CDR3 spans 21 amino acids. The CDR3 loop reads CASSSPSGTSGGPGDYNEQFF. As DNA, the CDR3 is TGTGCCAGCAGCTCCCCTTCGGGGACTAGCGGGGGCCCAGGTGACTACAATGAGCAGTTCTTC.

This clone was observed a few times. V and J are TRBV15 and TRBJ1-1; 8 bases line up with TRBD1. J gave up 4 bases and V 3 bases, and 7 bases lay outside the gene matches. Germline CDR1 is LNHNV and CDR2 is YYDKDF (reference sequence). CDR3 length: 15 residues. Written as DNA, the CDR3 is TGTGCCACCAGCAGGAGACAGGGGATGTCCACTGAAGCTTTCTTT. This gives the protein CATSRRQGMSTEAFF.

The rearrangement joins TRBV12-2 to TRBJ2-3; the D call TRBD1 from the table was never checked on the DNA. TRBV12-2 is flagged as a pseudogene. The CDR3 covers 12 residues. As DNA, the CDR3 is TGTGCAAGTCGCTCCCGGACAGGGGGGGAGTATTTT. It translates to CASRSRTGGEYF.

The gene calls are TRBV7-2 and TRBJ1-1; D not certain. Looked up from germline, CDR1 is SGHTA and CDR2 is FQGNSA. V was pared by 1 base and J by 3 bases, with 12 bases between. This CDR3 region has 15 residues. CDR3 in DNA: TGTGCCAGCAGCTTAGACTGGAGCCGCCACACTGAAGCTTTCTTT. Translated, it gives CASSLDWSRHTEAFF.

The rearrangement joins TRBV7-2 to TRBJ1-2, with unresolved D. Germline V gene lookup returns CDR1 SGHTA and CDR2 FQGNSA. V was pared by 2 bases and J by 7 bases, with 5 bases between. The CDR3 has 11 amino acids. Written as DNA, the CDR3 is TGTGCCAGCAGCTTACCGAGTGGCTACACCTTC. Protein: CASSLPSGYTF.

The J gene is TRBJ1-3, the V gene TRBV4-1; the D is unclear. This CDR3 has 16 residues. Germline V gene data show CDR1 as MGHRA and CDR2 as YSYEKL. Trimming removed 0 bases at V and 1 base at J, with 10 bases between. The CDR3 DNA reads as TGCGCCAGCAGCCAAGATTATGCGGTATCTGGAAACACCATATATTTT. This translates into CASSQDYAVSGNTIYF.

The CDR3 DNA is TGTGCCAGTAGTCCGGGGGGTGGTGCCTACGAGCAGTACTTC. Its protein is CASSPGGGAYEQYF. This chain connects TRBV19 to TRBJ2-7; 7 bases align to TRBD2. The length of the CDR3 is 14 residues. With V trimmed by 5 bases and J by 2 bases, 6 bases remained unmatched. Germline CDR1 LNHDA, CDR2 SQIVND (reference sequence).

J is TRBJ1-1 and V is TRBV19; TRBD1 aligns across 8 bases. The CDR3 has 16 amino acids. V was clipped by 7 bases and J by 3 bases; unmatched bases: 13. CDR1 is LNHDA, CDR2 SQIVND, per germline (reference sequence). The CDR3 reads CASTWRVDRVDTEAFF. The CDR3 DNA is TGTGCCAGTACCTGGCGGGTGGACAGGGTGGACACTGAAGCTTTCTTT.